This T cell receptor (beta chain) was sequenced during a study of CDR3 diversity in severe acne. Germline CDR1 and CDR2: SNHLY and FYNNEI. The CDR3 totals 12 residues. With respect to this clonotype: Germline is not matched at one junction end, which may reflect a read error.

Each CDR3 protein gets one entry after TCRdb re-called the PCR reads with MiXCR. The sample has about 85,000 distinct CDR3 sequences, 45% to 55% seen once. The chain combines TRBV2 with TRBJ2-7; D is tentatively TRBD1 or TRBD2 (7 bases each). The sample was blood. The sequence came from a male donor in good health, serving as a control. This CDR3 reads CASRTGGGGLIF. The DNA for the CDR3 is TGTGCCAGCAGGACCGGGGGAGGGGGCCTTATCTTC. Looking up the rest from reference TRBV2 and TRBJ2-7 gives the full variable domain: EPEVTQTPSHQVTQMGQEVILRCVPISNHLYFYWYRQILGQKVEFLVSFYNNEISEKSEIFDDQFSVERPDGSNFTLKIRSTKLEDSAMYFCASRTGGGGLIFGPGTRLTVT.